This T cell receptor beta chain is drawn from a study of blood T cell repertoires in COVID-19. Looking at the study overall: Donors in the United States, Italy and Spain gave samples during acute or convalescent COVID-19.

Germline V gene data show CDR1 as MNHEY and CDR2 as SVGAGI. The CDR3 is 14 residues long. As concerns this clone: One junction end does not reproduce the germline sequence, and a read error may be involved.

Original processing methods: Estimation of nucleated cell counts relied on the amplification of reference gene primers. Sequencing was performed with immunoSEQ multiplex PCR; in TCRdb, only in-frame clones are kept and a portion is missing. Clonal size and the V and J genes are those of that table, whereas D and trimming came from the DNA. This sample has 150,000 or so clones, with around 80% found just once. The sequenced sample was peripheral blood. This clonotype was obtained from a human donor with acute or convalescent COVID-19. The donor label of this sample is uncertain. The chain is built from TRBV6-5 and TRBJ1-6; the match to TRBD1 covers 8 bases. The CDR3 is CASRYYRGNSPLHF. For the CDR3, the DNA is TGTGCCAGCAGGTACTACAGGGGGAATTCACCCCTCCACTTT.